Given below is one TCR beta chain in context. Its specificity is unknown. Germline lookup yields CDR1 SGHTS and CDR2 YDEGEE. The CDR3 has 16 amino acids. V lost 4 bases, J lost 3 bases, and 10 bases stayed unmatched. This record comes from a study of cytomegalovirus exposure and HLA in healthy donors. The study, taken as a whole, reports: A reported reduction in N-insertions relative to the approximately 600-donor mean was seen in an Asian-associated ancestry cluster in a later analysis.

The study ran its PCR with 60 Vbeta and 13 Jbeta primers. Measured with immunoSEQ multiplex PCR; TCRdb has only the in-frame clones, and not every one. Of about 120,000 clones in the sample, 55% to 65% were seen once. This sequence joins TRBV5-8 and TRBJ2-1, with 7 bases fitting TRBD2. The sequenced material came from PBMCs. This receptor was taken from a middle-aged man in good health and CMV-seropositive. This CDR3 is CASSPFTGRVYNEQFF. The CDR3 nucleotides are TGTGCCAGCAGCCCCTTTACTGGGAGGGTCTACAATGAGCAGTTCTTC.